The 24 T cell receptor beta chains below were found in one sample sequenced in a study of a mutant IDH1 vaccine in newly diagnosed glioma. Antigens of these TCRs are unknown. Generated by immunoSEQ multiplex PCR, the TCRdb table keeps only in-frame clones and is missing some. The sample lists around 32,000 clones; 75% to 90% were seen once. Indicated time point: week 5, during vaccination. Each dose delivered 300 ug of mutant IDH1 20-mer peptide subcutaneously with imiquimod. The source material was peripheral blood mononuclear cells (PBMCs), sampled from a glioma patient whose treatment included an IDH1 peptide vaccine. The receptors come from a woman aged 40 to 50 with glioma. Some clones in this sample may be carry-over from other donors' samples.

This sequence joins TRBV14 and TRBJ1-4; D gene unclear. The CDR3 length is 16 residues. Trimming left V 0 bases short and J 8 bases short, with 16 bases between. Germline V gene data show CDR1 as SGHDN and CDR2 as FVKESK. The CDR3 loop reads CASSQDLYGLGEKLFF. In DNA form, the CDR3 reads TGTGCCAGCAGCCAAGATCTGTACGGGCTCGGAGAAAAACTGTTTTTT.

The rearrangement links TRBV14 to TRBJ1-5; D perhaps matches TRBD1 (5 bases). V lost 3 bases and J lost 5, with 8 bases in between. CDR3 length: 13 residues. Germline assignment: CDR1 SGHDN and CDR2 FVKESK. The CDR3, as DNA: TGTGCCAGCAGCCAGGGGGATCATCAGCCCCAGCATTTT. It encodes CASSQGDHQPQHF.

The rearrangement joins TRBV7-9 to TRBJ1-2; D is ambiguous. The CDR3 is made up of 14 amino acids. V shed 1 base and J shed 4 bases, with 10 bases lying between them. Germline lookup yields CDR1 SEHNR and CDR2 FQNEAQ (reference sequence). The CDR3, as DNA: TGTGCCAGCAGCTTAGAGGGCAGGTCCTATGGCTACACCTTC. Amino acids: CASSLEGRSYGYTF.

The J gene is TRBJ2-6, the V gene TRBV7-9; D might be TRBD2 (6 bases). Trimming removed 3 bases at V and 12 bases at J, with 6 bases between. The CDR3 contains 11 residues. Germline CDR1 reads SEHNR; CDR2 reads FQNEAQ (reference sequence). The CDR3 nucleotides are TGTGCCAGCAGCTTGGGGGGCGTCCTGACTTTC. This codes for CASSLGGVLTF.

V and J are TRBV4-3 and TRBJ2-2, with TRBD1 as a possible D gene (5 bases). The CDR3 has 17 residues. Germline CDR1 LGHNA, CDR2 YSLEER. The germline V and J ends were trimmed by 1 base and 3 bases, with 15 bases remaining between them. In nucleotides, the CDR3 is TGCGCCAGCAGCCAAGGTTTGGACATGGGGCACACCGGGGAGCTGTTTTTT. Translated, it gives CASSQGLDMGHTGELFF.

This clone has a single count. The gene calls are TRBV7-9 and TRBJ1-2; 9 bases match TRBD1. Germline CDR1 reads SEHNR; CDR2 reads FQNEAQ (reference sequence). The CDR3 totals 18 residues. Germline trimming cut 6 bases from V and 0 bases from J; bases unmatched to any gene: 14. CDR3 amino acids: CASRGTGSDFLANYGYTF. As DNA, the CDR3 is TGTGCCAGCAGGGGGACAGGGAGCGATTTCCTAGCTAACTATGGCTACACCTTC. The entire variable domain, with the rest obtained from reference TRBV7-9 and TRBJ1-2, is as follows: DTGVSQNPRHKITKRGQNVTFRCDPISEHNRLYWYRQTLGQGPEFLTYFQNEAQLEKSRLLSDRFSAERPKGSFSTLEIQRTEQGDSAMYLCASRGTGSDFLANYGYTFGSGTRLTVV.

The chain recombines TRBV7-8 with TRBJ2-3; no reliable D call. The germline V and J ends were trimmed by 3 bases and 0 bases, with 4 bases remaining between them. This CDR3 region has 13 residues. The germline CDR1 and CDR2 sequences are SGHVS and FQNEAQ. CDR3 DNA: TGTGCCAGCAGCTTTTACAGCACAGATACGCAGTATTTT. This encodes CASSFYSTDTQYF.

This chain links TRBV4-3 with TRBJ2-1; D unclear. Germline CDR1 and CDR2: LGHNA and YSLEER. V dropped 0 bases and J dropped 5 bases, with 8 bases sitting between them. This CDR3 spans 14 amino acids. CDR3 in DNA: TGCGCCAGCAGCCAAGATCGGGCAAACAATGAGCAGTTCTTC. This encodes CASSQDRANNEQFF.

As for this clone: This sample includes further DNA sequences coding for the same CDR3. J is TRBJ2-7 and V is TRBV5-1; D remains ambiguous. The V and J ends lost 1 base and 2 bases respectively, with 10 bases between them. This CDR3 comprises 14 residues. CDR1 is SGHRS and CDR2 is YFSETQ in the germline V gene. The CDR3 coding sequence is TGCGCCAGCAGCTTGACAGAAGCCCCCTACGAGCAGTACTTC. Protein product: CASSLTEAPYEQYF.

This clone came up once. V and J are TRBV5-1 and TRBJ2-2; 7 positions agree with TRBD1. Losses at the gene ends were 2 bases for V and 6 bases for J; bases not matched to a gene: 7. This CDR3 contains 15 residues. Germline CDR1 and CDR2: SGHRS and YFSETQ. CDR3 sequence (DNA): TGCGCCAGCAGCTTACTAGAGGGGGCCCCCGGGGAGCTGTTTTTT. Protein: CASSLLEGAPGELFF.

The gene calls are TRBV9 and TRBJ2-7; 10 bases are a match to TRBD2. Germline assignment: CDR1 SGDLS and CDR2 YYNGEE. V trimming: 4 bases; J trimming: 6 bases; junction bases outside the gene matches: 7. The CDR3 spans 14 residues. CDR3 sequence: CASSPRSSGSEQYF. The CDR3 region has the DNA TGTGCCAGCAGCCCAAGATCTAGCGGGAGCGAGCAGTACTTC. Combining the CDR3 with reference TRBV9 and TRBJ2-7 gives the whole variable domain DSGVTQTPKHLITATGQRVTLRCSPRSGDLSVYWYQQSLDQGLQFLIQYYNGEERAKGNILERFSAQQFPDLHSELNLSSLELGDSALYFCASSPRSSGSEQYFGPGTRLTVT.

This clone came up a few times. The CDR3 sequence is CAISVGQLRPGTGSTNEKLFF. The CDR3, as DNA: TGTGCCATCAGTGTTGGTCAACTACGTCCCGGGACAGGGTCAACTAATGAAAAACTGTTTTTT. This sequence joins TRBV10-3 and TRBJ1-4; the match to TRBD1 covers 9 bases. V lost 4 bases and J lost 0; bases outside the gene matches: 18. The CDR3 has 21 amino acids. In germline, CDR1 is ENHRY, CDR2 SYGVKD.

This chain uses TRBV5-6 with TRBJ1-5; 9 bases align to TRBD1. This CDR3 comprises 15 residues. With 0 bases clipped from V and 6 bases from J, the junction kept 4 bases outside the gene matches. Germline CDR1 reads SGHDT; CDR2 reads YYEEEE. This CDR3 reads CASSLDRGQGQPQHF. The CDR3 DNA reads as TGTGCCAGCAGCTTGGACAGGGGGCAGGGTCAGCCCCAGCATTTT.

The rearrangement uses TRBV2 and TRBJ1-5; 7 bases align to TRBD1. Trimming cost V 6 bases and J 6 bases; bases outside gene matches: 8. This CDR3 has 14 amino acids. CDR1 SNHLY and CDR2 FYNNEI come from the germline V gene. The CDR3 DNA reads TGTGCCAGCAGGGAATACAGGGGAGGTCAGCCCCAGCATTTT. This sequence encodes CASREYRGGQPQHF.

V gene TRBV4-2 combines with J gene TRBJ1-2; D gene unclear. Looked up from germline, CDR1 is LGHNA and CDR2 is YNFKEQ. The CDR3 consists of 17 residues. V was shortened by 0 bases and J by 1 base, with 15 bases between the two germline ends. This chain's CDR3 is CASSQDGGGVINYGYTF. The DNA of the CDR3 is TGTGCCAGCAGCCAAGATGGTGGAGGAGTGATTAACTATGGCTACACCTTC.

The chain joins TRBV7-9 to TRBJ2-7; a weak D match, TRBD2 (7 bases). Germline V CDR1 and CDR2: SEHNR, FQNEAQ (reference sequence). This CDR3 contains 12 residues. V was clipped by 7 bases and J by 7 bases, with 14 bases between them. CDR3 coding DNA: TGTGCCAGCACGGTCGGGGGGCTTGAGCAGTACTTC. Protein: CASTVGGLEQYF.

This chain uses TRBV27 with TRBJ2-1; tentatively, D is TRBD1 or TRBD2 (5 bases each). Trimming stripped 7 bases from V and 12 bases from J, with 19 bases between. CDR3 length: 13 residues. Germline assignment: CDR1 MNHEY and CDR2 SMNVEV (reference sequence). This chain's CDR3 is CASKRDLLGWQFF. CDR3 coding DNA: TGTGCCAGCAAACGGGACCTTTTGGGGTGGCAGTTCTTC.

The chain carries TRBV5-4 and TRBJ2-3; the D is unclear. Germline V gene lookup returns CDR1 SGHNT and CDR2 YYREEE (reference sequence). V was pared by 7 bases and J by 1 base, with 10 bases between. The CDR3 spans 13 residues. CDR3 coding DNA: TGTGCCAGCTGCCGGATGGGCACAGATACGCAGTATTTT. Its protein product is CASCRMGTDTQYF.

The CDR3 protein is CASSFGTGGRGGGANVLTF. For the CDR3, the DNA is TGTGCCAGCAGCTTCGGGACAGGGGGCAGAGGCGGCGGGGCCAACGTCCTGACTTTC. This chain joins TRBV5-5 and TRBJ2-6; 12 positions agree with TRBD1. J lost 4 bases, V lost 2 bases, and 10 bases had no gene match. Germline CDR1 SGHKS, CDR2 YYEKEE (reference sequence). The CDR3 has 19 amino acids.

V usage is TRBV7-9 and J usage is TRBJ2-4; 7 bases match TRBD2. CDR1 and CDR2 from the germline V gene are SEHNR and FQNEAQ (reference sequence). There are 18 residues in the CDR3. V shed 5 bases, J shed 2 bases, and the junction held 15 bases outside the gene matches. In DNA form, the CDR3 reads TGTGCCAGCAGCCCCCCGGCGTTGGGGGGGAGGACCAAAAACATTCAGTACTTC. This translates into CASSPPALGGRTKNIQYF.

The chain is built from TRBV6-5 and TRBJ2-1, with unresolved D. Trimming cost V 9 bases and J 6 bases, with 12 bases left between them. This CDR3 has 12 residues. Germline loops: CDR1 MNHEY, CDR2 SVGAGI. CDR3 residues: CASGPPGNEQFF. Written as DNA, the CDR3 is TGTGCCAGTGGTCCGCCGGGCAATGAGCAGTTCTTC.

V and J are TRBV27 and TRBJ2-3; possibly TRBD2 for D (5 bases). Trimming shortened V by 0 bases and J by 2 bases, and 15 bases separated the two germline ends. The CDR3 sequence is 17 residues long. The germline V gene has CDR1 MNHEY and CDR2 SMNVEV (reference sequence). CDR3 bases: TGTGCCAGCAGTTTATCCCTCGGGGAGATATCCACAGATACGCAGTATTTT. Protein product: CASSLSLGEISTDTQYF.

The CDR3 DNA reads as TGTGCCAGCAGTCCTCTGCAAGTATCATATGGCTACACCTTC. Translation: CASSPLQVSYGYTF. This sequence joins TRBV25-1 and TRBJ1-2; D remains unclear. There are 14 residues in the CDR3. Per germline, CDR1 MGHDK and CDR2 SYGVNS. The V end was cut by 5 bases, the J end by 5 bases, with 15 bases between.

The chain carries TRBV27 and TRBJ2-3; 12 bases map to TRBD1. The CDR3 contains 16 residues. V lost 1 base and J lost 6; bases outside the gene matches: 5. Germline loops: CDR1 MNHEY, CDR2 SMNVEV (reference sequence). CDR3 DNA sequence: TGTGCCAGCAGTTTATTAGGGACAGGGGGCGGTGATACGCAGTATTTT. Translation: CASSLLGTGGGDTQYF.